The T cell receptor beta chain described here comes from a study of cytomegalovirus exposure and HLA in healthy donors. Overall study: Membership in the Caucasian-associated ancestry cluster was found for 81% of about 430 genotyped donors.

For this clone: The target antigen is unknown.

Unrecorded immune exposures were likely, despite nominal health at sampling. Primers for the PCR totalled 60 Vbeta and 13 Jbeta. Measured with immunoSEQ multiplex PCR; TCRdb has only the in-frame clones, and not every one. The repertoire holds over 130,000 clones, with 79% as singletons. Trimming shortened V by 5 bases and J by 8 bases, and 17 bases separated the two germline ends. Germline-derived CDR1 and CDR2 are SGHRS and YFSETQ. CDR3 length equals 14 residues. Overall study results and limits: Later analysis demonstrated an association between a missense DCLRE1C variant and TCR beta V- and J-gene trimming. The majority of CMV-associated TCR beta chains were reported as apparently HLA-restricted in a later analysis.

The sequenced sample was PBMCs. This TCR was sampled from a man in his fifties in good health and CMV-seropositive. This chain uses TRBV5-1 with TRBJ2-1; D may be TRBD2 (5 bases). DNA for the CDR3: TGCGCCAGCAGTGTTGGAGATAGCGTCGATGAGCAGTTCTTC. It translates to CASSVGDSVDEQFF.